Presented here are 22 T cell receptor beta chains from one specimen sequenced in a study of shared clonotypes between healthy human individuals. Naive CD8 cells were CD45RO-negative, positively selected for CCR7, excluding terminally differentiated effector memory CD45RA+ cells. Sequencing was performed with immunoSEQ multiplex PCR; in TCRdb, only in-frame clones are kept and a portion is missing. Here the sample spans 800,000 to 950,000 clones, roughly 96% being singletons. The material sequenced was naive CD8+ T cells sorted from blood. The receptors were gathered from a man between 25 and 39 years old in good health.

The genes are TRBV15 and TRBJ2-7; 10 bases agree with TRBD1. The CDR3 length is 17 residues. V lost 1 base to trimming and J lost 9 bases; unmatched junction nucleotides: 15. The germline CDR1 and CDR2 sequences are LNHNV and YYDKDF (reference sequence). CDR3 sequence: CATSRGSSPGTGDGQYF. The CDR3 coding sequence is TGTGCCACCAGCAGAGGGTCTTCGCCCGGGACAGGGGACGGGCAGTACTTC.

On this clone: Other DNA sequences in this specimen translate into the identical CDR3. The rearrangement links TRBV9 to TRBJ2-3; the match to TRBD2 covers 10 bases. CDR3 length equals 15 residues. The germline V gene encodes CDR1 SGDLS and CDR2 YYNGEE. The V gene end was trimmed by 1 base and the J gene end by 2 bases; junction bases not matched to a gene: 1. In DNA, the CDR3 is TGTGCCAGCAGCGTAACTAGCGGGACCACAGATACGCAGTATTTT. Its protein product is CASSVTSGTTDTQYF. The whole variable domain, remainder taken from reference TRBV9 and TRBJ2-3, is DSGVTQTPKHLITATGQRVTLRCSPRSGDLSVYWYQQSLDQGLQFLIQYYNGEERAKGNILERFSAQQFPDLHSELNLSSLELGDSALYFCASSVTSGTTDTQYFGPGTRLTVL.

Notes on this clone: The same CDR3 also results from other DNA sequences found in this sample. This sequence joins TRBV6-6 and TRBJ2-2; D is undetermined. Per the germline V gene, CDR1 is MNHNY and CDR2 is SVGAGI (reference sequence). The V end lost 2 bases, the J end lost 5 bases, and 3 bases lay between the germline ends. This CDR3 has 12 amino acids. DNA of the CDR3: TGTGCCAGCAGTTACGCGACCGGGGAGCTGTTTTTT. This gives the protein CASSYATGELFF.

CDR3 DNA sequence: TGTGCCAGCAGTCCTCGACCGGGACTAGCGGGCCCGGGGCAGTTCTTC. Translation gives CASSPRPGLAGPGQFF. This chain joins TRBV27 and TRBJ2-1; 12 bases are shared with TRBD2. This CDR3 has 16 amino acids. Trimming at V came to 5 bases and at J to 12 bases, leaving 14 bases not matched to a gene. From germline, CDR1 is MNHEY and CDR2 SMNVEV (reference sequence).

CDR3 in DNA: TGTGCCAGCAGTTACTCCGACTTGGATGGCTACACCTTC. This gives the protein CASSYSDLDGYTF. The rearrangement uses TRBV6-5 and TRBJ1-2; no reliable D call. V shed 0 bases and J shed 6 bases, with 8 bases lying between them. There are 13 residues in the CDR3. In germline, CDR1 is MNHEY, CDR2 SVGAGI.

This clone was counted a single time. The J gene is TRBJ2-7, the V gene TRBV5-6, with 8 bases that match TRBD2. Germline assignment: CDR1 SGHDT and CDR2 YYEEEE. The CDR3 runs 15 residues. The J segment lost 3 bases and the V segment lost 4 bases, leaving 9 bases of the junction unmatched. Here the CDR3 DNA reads TGTGCCAGCAGCCCATTAGCGGGACCCCTCTACGAGCAGTACTTC. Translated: CASSPLAGPLYEQYF.

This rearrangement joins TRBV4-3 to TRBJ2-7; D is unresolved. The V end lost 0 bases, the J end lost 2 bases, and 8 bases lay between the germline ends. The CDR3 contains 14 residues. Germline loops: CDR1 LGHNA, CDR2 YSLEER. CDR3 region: CASSQEAFTYEQYF. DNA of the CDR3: TGCGCCAGCAGCCAAGAGGCCTTCACCTACGAGCAGTACTTC.

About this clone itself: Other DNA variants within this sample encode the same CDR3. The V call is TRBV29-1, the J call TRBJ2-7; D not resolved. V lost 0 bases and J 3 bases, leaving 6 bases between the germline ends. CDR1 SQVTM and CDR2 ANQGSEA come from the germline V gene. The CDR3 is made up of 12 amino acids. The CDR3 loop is CSVEDRDYEQYF. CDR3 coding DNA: TGCAGCGTTGAAGATCGCGACTACGAGCAGTACTTC.

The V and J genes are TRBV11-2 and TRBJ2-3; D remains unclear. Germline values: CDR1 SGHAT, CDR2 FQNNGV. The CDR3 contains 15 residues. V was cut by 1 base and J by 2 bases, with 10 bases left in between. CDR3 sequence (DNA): TGTGCCAGCAGCTTAGGGATTCTAGACACAGATACGCAGTATTTT. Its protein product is CASSLGILDTDTQYF.

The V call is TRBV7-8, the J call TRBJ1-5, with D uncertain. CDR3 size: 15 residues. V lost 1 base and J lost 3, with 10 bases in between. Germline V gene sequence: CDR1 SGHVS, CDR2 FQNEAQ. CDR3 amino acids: CASSLVSSLNQPQHF. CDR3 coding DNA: TGTGCCAGCAGCTTAGTGTCCAGCCTCAATCAGCCCCAGCATTTT.

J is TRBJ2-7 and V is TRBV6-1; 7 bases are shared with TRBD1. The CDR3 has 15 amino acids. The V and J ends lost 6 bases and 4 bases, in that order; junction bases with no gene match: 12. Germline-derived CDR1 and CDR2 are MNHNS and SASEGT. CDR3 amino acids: CASSATGTVGYEQYF. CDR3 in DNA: TGTGCCAGCAGCGCGACCGGGACAGTGGGGTACGAGCAGTACTTC.

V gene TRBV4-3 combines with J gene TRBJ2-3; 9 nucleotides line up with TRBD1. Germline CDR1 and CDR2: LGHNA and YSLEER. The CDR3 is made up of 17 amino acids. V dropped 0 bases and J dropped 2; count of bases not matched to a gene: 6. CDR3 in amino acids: CASSQDWDRVNTDTQYF. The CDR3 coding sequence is TGCGCCAGCAGCCAAGATTGGGACAGGGTCAACACAGATACGCAGTATTTT.

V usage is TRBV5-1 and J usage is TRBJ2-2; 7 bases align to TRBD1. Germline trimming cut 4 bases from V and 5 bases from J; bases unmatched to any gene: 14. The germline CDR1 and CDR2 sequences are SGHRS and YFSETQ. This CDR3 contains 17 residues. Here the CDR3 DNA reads TGCGCCAGCAGCGTATCTGGGACAGTCTTTTGGACCGGGGAGCTGTTTTTT. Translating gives CASSVSGTVFWTGELFF. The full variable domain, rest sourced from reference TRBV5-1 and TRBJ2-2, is KAGVTQTPRYLIKTRGQQVTLSCSPISGHRSVSWYQQTPGQGLQFLFEYFSETQRNKGNFPGRFSGRQFSNSRSEMNVSTLELGDSALYLCASSVSGTVFWTGELFFGEGSRLTVL.

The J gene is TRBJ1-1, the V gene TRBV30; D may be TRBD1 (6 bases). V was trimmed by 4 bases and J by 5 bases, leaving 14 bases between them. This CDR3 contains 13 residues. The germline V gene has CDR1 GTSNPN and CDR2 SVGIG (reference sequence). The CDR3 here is CAWTHQRGTEAFF. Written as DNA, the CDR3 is TGTGCCTGGACTCACCAGAGGGGGACTGAAGCTTTCTTT.

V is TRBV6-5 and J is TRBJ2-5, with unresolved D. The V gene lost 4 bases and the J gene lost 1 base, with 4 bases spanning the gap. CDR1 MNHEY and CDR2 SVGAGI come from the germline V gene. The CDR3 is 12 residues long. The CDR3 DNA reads TGTGCCAGCAGTTGGCCCCAAGAGACCCAGTACTTC. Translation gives CASSWPQETQYF.

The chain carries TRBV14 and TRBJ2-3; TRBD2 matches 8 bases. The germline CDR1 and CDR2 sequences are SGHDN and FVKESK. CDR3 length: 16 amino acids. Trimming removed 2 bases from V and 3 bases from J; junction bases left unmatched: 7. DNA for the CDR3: TGTGCCAGCAGCCAATACGACGGGAGGGGAACAGATACGCAGTATTTT. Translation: CASSQYDGRGTDTQYF.

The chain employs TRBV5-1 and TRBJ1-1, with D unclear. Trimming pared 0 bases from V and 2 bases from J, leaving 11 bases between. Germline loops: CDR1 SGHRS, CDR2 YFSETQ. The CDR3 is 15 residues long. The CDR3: CASSLAVGFNTEAFF. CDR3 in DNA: TGCGCCAGCAGCTTGGCTGTGGGCTTCAACACTGAAGCTTTCTTT.

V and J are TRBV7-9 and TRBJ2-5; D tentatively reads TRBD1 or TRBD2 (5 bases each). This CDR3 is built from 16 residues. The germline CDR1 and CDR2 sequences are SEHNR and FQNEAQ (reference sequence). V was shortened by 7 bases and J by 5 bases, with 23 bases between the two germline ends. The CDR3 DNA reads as TGTGCCAGCACCATGAGAGGGGTGGACCGCCGGGAGACCCAGTACTTC. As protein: CASTMRGVDRRETQYF.

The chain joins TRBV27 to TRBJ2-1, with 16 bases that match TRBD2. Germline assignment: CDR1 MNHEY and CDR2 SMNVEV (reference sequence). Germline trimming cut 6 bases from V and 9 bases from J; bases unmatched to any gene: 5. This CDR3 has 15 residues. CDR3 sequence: CASSAGTSGRGEQFF. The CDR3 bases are TGTGCCAGCAGCGCCGGGACTAGCGGGAGGGGTGAGCAGTTCTTC.

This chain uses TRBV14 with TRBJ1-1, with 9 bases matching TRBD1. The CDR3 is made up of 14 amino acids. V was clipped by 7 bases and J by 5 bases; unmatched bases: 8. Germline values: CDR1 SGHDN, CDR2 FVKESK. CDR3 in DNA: TGTGCCAGCACCCTGGGGACAGGGAGGACTGAAGCTTTCTTT. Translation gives CASTLGTGRTEAFF.

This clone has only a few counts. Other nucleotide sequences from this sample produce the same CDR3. The CDR3 sequence: CASSLGTSGYEQYF. Written as DNA, the CDR3 is TGCGCCAGCAGCCTGGGGACTAGCGGTTACGAGCAGTACTTC. This rearrangement joins TRBV5-1 to TRBJ2-7, with TRBD2 matching 11 bases. Per germline, CDR1 SGHRS and CDR2 YFSETQ. The J segment lost 4 bases and the V segment lost 4 bases, leaving 4 bases of the junction unmatched. This CDR3 comprises 14 residues.

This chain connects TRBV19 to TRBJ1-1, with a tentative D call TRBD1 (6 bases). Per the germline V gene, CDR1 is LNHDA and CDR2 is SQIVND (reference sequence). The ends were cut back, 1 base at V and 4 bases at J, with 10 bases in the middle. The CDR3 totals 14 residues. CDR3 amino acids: CASSIGGPSTEAFF. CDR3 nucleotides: TGTGCCAGTAGTATAGGGGGGCCGAGCACTGAAGCTTTCTTT.